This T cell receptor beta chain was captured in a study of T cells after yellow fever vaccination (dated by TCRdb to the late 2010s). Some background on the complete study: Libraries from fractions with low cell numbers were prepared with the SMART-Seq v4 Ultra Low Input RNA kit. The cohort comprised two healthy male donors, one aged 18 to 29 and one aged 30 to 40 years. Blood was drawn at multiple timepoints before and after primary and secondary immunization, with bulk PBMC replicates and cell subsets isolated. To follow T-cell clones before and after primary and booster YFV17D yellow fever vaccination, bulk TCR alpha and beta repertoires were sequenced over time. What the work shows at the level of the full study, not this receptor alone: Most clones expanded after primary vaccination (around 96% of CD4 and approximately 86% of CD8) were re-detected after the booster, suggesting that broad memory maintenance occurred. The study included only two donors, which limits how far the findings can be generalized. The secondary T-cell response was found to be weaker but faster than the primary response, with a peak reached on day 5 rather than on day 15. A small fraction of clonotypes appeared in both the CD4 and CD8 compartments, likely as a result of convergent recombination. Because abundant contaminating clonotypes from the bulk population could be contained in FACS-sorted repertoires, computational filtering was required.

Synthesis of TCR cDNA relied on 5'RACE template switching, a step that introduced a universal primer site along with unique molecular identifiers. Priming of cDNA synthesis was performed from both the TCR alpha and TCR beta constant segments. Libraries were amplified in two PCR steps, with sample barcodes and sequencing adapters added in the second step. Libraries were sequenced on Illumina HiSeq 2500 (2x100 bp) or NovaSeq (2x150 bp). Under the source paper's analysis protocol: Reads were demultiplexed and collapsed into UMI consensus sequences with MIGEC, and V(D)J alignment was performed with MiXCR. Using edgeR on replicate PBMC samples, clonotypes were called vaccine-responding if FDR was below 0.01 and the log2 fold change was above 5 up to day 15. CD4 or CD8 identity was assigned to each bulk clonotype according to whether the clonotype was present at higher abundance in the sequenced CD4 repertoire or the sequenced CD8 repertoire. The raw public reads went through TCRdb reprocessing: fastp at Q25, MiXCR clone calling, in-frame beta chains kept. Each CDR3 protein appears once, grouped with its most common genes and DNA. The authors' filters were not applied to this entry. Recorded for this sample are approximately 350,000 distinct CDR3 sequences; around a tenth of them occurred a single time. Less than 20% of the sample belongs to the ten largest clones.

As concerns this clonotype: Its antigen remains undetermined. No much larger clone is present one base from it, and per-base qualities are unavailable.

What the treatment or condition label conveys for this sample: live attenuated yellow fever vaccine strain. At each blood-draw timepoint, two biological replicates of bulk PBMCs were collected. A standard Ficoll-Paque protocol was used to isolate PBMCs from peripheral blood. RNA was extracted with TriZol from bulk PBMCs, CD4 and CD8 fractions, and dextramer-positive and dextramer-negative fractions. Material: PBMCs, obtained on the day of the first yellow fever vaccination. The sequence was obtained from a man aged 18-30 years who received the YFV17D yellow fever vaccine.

The CDR3: CASRGWGQGDSTIYF. The base sequence is TGTGCCAGCAGGGGATGGGGACAGGGAGATTCAACCATATATTTT. The rearranged segments are TRBV6-1 and TRBJ1-3, with 9 bases matching TRBD1. The CDR3, from cysteine to phenylalanine, totals 15 residues. Left in the record is the CDR3 DNA by itself, 45 bases read in frame from the first base. CDR1 MNHNS and CDR2 SASEGT were looked up in the germline V gene. V has 6 bases trimmed and J has 10 bases trimmed; junction bases matching no gene number 13.